What follows are 25 T cell receptor beta chains derived from one specimen sequenced in a study of blood T cell repertoires in COVID-19. Clones were sequenced by immunoSEQ multiplex PCR, and TCRdb holds only the in-frame ones, with some missing. The sample holds over 90,000 clones, 82% seen once. Input material: peripheral blood. The receptors were gathered from a man aged 45 to 65 with active or convalescent COVID-19.

This sequence joins TRBV5-1 and TRBJ1-2; the D gene is possibly TRBD1 (6 bases). The CDR3 runs to 15 residues. V lost 2 bases and J lost 0, with 11 bases in between. Germline V lookup: CDR1 SGHRS, CDR2 YFSETQ. In DNA form, the CDR3 reads TGCGCCAGCAGCTTCAACAGGGCCCCTAACTATGGCTACACCTTC. Protein sequence: CASSFNRAPNYGYTF.

This clone was detected a few times. V gene TRBV18 combines with J gene TRBJ1-5, with a tentative D call TRBD1 (6 bases). The V and J ends lost 2 bases and 4 bases respectively, with 12 bases between them. CDR3 length: 15 residues. The germline CDR1 and CDR2 sequences are KGHSH and LQKENI. The CDR3 spells CASSPGSGVNQPQHF. CDR3 bases: TGTGCCAGCTCACCAGGGTCAGGGGTAAATCAGCCCCAGCATTTT.

This clone was seen once. CDR3 in DNA: TGTGCCAGTCAACAGGGGGAGTATAATTCACCCCTCCACTTT. It encodes CASQQGEYNSPLHF. V usage is TRBV19 and J usage is TRBJ1-6, with 8 positions matching TRBD1. Unmatched junction bases numbered 4, after V lost 8 bases and J lost 4 bases. Germline V gene lookup returns CDR1 LNHDA and CDR2 SQIVND (reference sequence). The CDR3 has 14 residues.

This chain joins TRBV27 and TRBJ2-2; 9 bases map to TRBD1. With V trimmed by 3 bases and J by 3 bases, 5 bases remained unmatched. From germline, CDR1 is MNHEY and CDR2 SMNVEV (reference sequence). The CDR3 consists of 16 residues. CDR3 DNA: TGTGCCAGCAGTTTCCTCGACAGGGGGTACACCGGGGAGCTGTTTTTT. Protein product: CASSFLDRGYTGELFF.

The rearrangement joins TRBV4-1 to TRBJ2-1, with a tentative D call TRBD2 (7 bases). CDR1 and CDR2 from the germline V gene are MGHRA and YSYEKL. Trimming took 0 bases from V and 7 from J, leaving 16 bases between them. The CDR3 runs to 16 residues. The CDR3 reads CASSQEAQGGGNEQFF. The DNA of the CDR3 is TGCGCCAGCAGCCAAGAGGCGCAGGGAGGGGGGAATGAGCAGTTCTTC.

The chain joins TRBV19 to TRBJ1-2; no definite D call. The CDR3 covers 12 residues. V was trimmed by 9 bases and J by 6 bases, leaving 14 bases between them. Germline CDR1 is LNHDA and CDR2 is SQIVND (reference sequence). CDR3 amino acids: CASHDGWDGYTF. The CDR3 DNA follows: TGTGCCAGCCATGACGGGTGGGATGGCTACACCTTC.

The chain employs TRBV5-5 and TRBJ2-7; 7 bases map to TRBD1. CDR1 is SGHKS, CDR2 YYEKEE, per germline (reference sequence). The junction had 3 bases not matched to a gene; V was cut back by 3 bases and J by 3 bases. The CDR3 consists of 13 residues. The CDR3 loop is CASSYDRDYEQYV. CDR3 in DNA: TGTGCCAGCAGCTACGACAGGGACTACGAGCAGTACGTC.

The gene calls are TRBV6-1 and TRBJ2-5; 7 positions match TRBD2. The ends lost 1 base at V and 1 base at J; junction bases unmatched: 9. Germline-derived CDR1 and CDR2 are MNHNS and SASEGT. This CDR3 is 17 amino acids long. CDR3 nucleotides: TGTGCCAGCAGTGAAGATTCTAGGGTAGCGGGCCAAGAGACCCAGTACTTC. It encodes CASSEDSRVAGQETQYF.

The V gene is TRBV5-1, the J gene TRBJ1-1, with 7 bases matching TRBD1. With V trimmed by 4 bases and J by 1 base, 4 bases remained unmatched. Germline V gene lookup returns CDR1 SGHRS and CDR2 YFSETQ. CDR3 length equals 14 residues. CDR3 sequence (DNA): TGCGCCAGCAGCCCCGGACAGGCGAACACTGAAGCTTTCTTT. Residues: CASSPGQANTEAFF.

The chain carries TRBV7-2 and TRBJ1-5; possible D gene TRBD1, 6 bases. This CDR3 region has 14 residues. Trimming stripped 5 bases from V and 7 bases from J, with 15 bases between. Germline V gene sequence: CDR1 SGHTA, CDR2 FQGNSA. The CDR3 spells CASSPKTGGQPQHF. The DNA of the CDR3 is TGTGCCAGCAGCCCCAAGACAGGTGGACAGCCCCAGCATTTT. The entire variable domain, with the rest obtained from reference TRBV7-2 and TRBJ1-5, is as follows: GAGVSQSPSNKVTEKGKDVELRCDPISGHTALYWYRQSLGQGLEFLIYFQGNSAPDKSGLPSDRFSAERTGGSVSTLTIQRTQQEDSAVYLCASSPKTGGQPQHFGDGTRLSIL.

The J gene is TRBJ1-1, the V gene TRBV7-9; D is unresolved. Trimming took 4 bases from V and 7 from J, leaving 10 bases between them. The CDR3 is 12 amino acids. Germline CDR1 is SEHNR and CDR2 is FQNEAQ (reference sequence). As DNA, the CDR3 is TGTGCCAGCAGCTGGAGAGGATTTGAAGCTTTCTTT. Protein sequence: CASSWRGFEAFF.

The chain is built from TRBV6-6 and TRBJ1-4; 9 nucleotides line up with TRBD1. Per the germline V gene, CDR1 is MNHNY and CDR2 is SVGAGI (reference sequence). V lost 3 bases to trimming and J lost 8 bases; unmatched junction nucleotides: 7. The CDR3 runs 15 residues. The CDR3 protein is CASSYLGQGEEKLFF. CDR3 nucleotides: TGTGCCAGCAGTTATTTGGGACAGGGAGAGGAAAAACTGTTTTTT.

In this sample, this clone turned up a few times. The chain employs TRBV11-2 and TRBJ2-7, with TRBD1 matching over 10 bases. CDR3 length equals 18 residues. CDR1 and CDR2 (germline): SGHAT, FQNNGV. Unmatched junction bases numbered 15, after V lost 5 bases and J lost 2 bases. In DNA form, the CDR3 reads TGTGCCAGCAGCCCCATACTTAGGGGGACAGGGGAGCCCTACGAGCAGTACTTC. It specifies CASSPILRGTGEPYEQYF. Filled out from reference TRBV11-2 and TRBJ2-7, the complete variable domain reads EAGVAQSPRYKIIEKRQSVAFWCNPISGHATLYWYQQILGQGPKLLIQFQNNGVVDDSQLPKDRFSAERLKGVDSTLKIQPAKLEDSAVYLCASSPILRGTGEPYEQYFGPGTRLTVT.

The chain uses TRBV19 and TRBJ1-1; weak D call: TRBD1 (5 bases). V lost 4 bases and J lost 0, with 15 bases in between. There are 16 residues in the CDR3. CDR1 LNHDA and CDR2 SQIVND come from the germline V gene (reference sequence). In nucleotides, the CDR3 is TGTGCCAGTAGTAGGGGCCAGGCGGGGATGAACACTGAAGCTTTCTTT. Protein: CASSRGQAGMNTEAFF.

CDR3 DNA: TGTGCCAGCAGTGGGGAAGGGGGGGCAAATGGCTACACCTTC. Encoded protein: CASSGEGGANGYTF. The rearrangement joins TRBV2 to TRBJ1-2; D might be TRBD1 (6 bases). Trimming shortened V by 4 bases and J by 6 bases, and 15 bases separated the two germline ends. Germline V CDR1 and CDR2: SNHLY, FYNNEI. This CDR3 is 14 amino acids long.

V is TRBV5-1 and J is TRBJ2-1; the D gene is possibly TRBD1 (5 bases). Looked up from germline, CDR1 is SGHRS and CDR2 is YFSETQ. Trimming removed 6 bases at V and 3 bases at J, with 7 bases between. The CDR3 runs to 12 residues. CDR3 in amino acids: CASIDSYNEQFF. The CDR3 DNA reads as TGCGCCAGCATTGACAGCTACAATGAGCAGTTCTTC.

The chain joins TRBV5-6 to TRBJ2-2; 8 bases align to TRBD1. Germline V CDR1 and CDR2: SGHDT, YYEEEE. This CDR3 has 14 residues. After removal of 4 bases from V and 7 bases from J, the junction contained 6 bases not matched to a gene. The DNA for the CDR3 is TGTGCCAGCAGCACAGACAGGGGATTCGGGGAGCTGTTTTTT. It specifies CASSTDRGFGELFF.

In its sample, this clone was seen once. V gene TRBV6-5 combines with J gene TRBJ2-1, with a possible D match to TRBD2 (5 bases). The CDR3 runs to 14 residues. Germline lookup yields CDR1 MNHEY and CDR2 SVGAGI. V was pared by 6 bases and J by 5 bases, with 14 bases between. In nucleotides, the CDR3 is TGTGCCAGCAGGTCGCCCGGACTGAACAATGAGCAGTTCTTC. The encoded protein is CASRSPGLNNEQFF.

The chain couples TRBV7-8 to TRBJ1-1; 7 bases agree with TRBD1. The CDR3 has 14 amino acids. The V segment lost 1 base and the J segment 7 bases; nucleotides outside the gene matches: 6. CDR1 and CDR2 (germline): SGHVS, FQNEAQ. The CDR3 sequence is CASSLDTGAGEAFF. The DNA for the CDR3 is TGTGCCAGCAGCTTAGACACAGGGGCCGGTGAAGCTTTCTTT.

The chain joins TRBV10-1 to TRBJ2-1; 8 bases map to TRBD1. The CDR3 contains 14 residues. Germline CDR1 and CDR2: WNHNN and SYGVQD (reference sequence). With V trimmed by 4 bases and J by 6 bases, 5 bases remained unmatched. The CDR3 spells CASSGTGRSNEQFF. CDR3 in DNA: TGCGCCAGCAGTGGGACAGGGAGAAGCAATGAGCAGTTCTTC.

The rearrangement uses TRBV10-2 and TRBJ2-2; 7 nucleotides line up with TRBD1. Losses at the gene ends were 6 bases for V and 1 base for J; bases not matched to a gene: 5. Germline V gives CDR1 WSHSY, CDR2 SAAADI. The CDR3 runs to 15 residues. The CDR3 DNA reads TGCGCCAGCAGAAAGGACAGGTGGAACACCGGGGAGCTGTTTTTT. It yields the protein CASRKDRWNTGELFF.

The chain couples TRBV5-1 to TRBJ2-7, with TRBD1 matching 8 bases. The CDR3 sequence is 17 residues long. The J segment lost 3 bases and the V segment lost 0 bases, leaving 11 bases of the junction unmatched. Germline CDR1 and CDR2: SGHRS and YFSETQ. CDR3 sequence reads: CASSLAPGQDWGYEQYF. CDR3 coding DNA: TGCGCCAGCAGCTTGGCCCCGGGACAGGATTGGGGCTACGAGCAGTACTTC.

CDR3 in DNA: TGTGCCAGCAGCTTGGGAAGTCCGGGACTAGCAGCCAATGAGCAGTTCTTC. Its protein product is CASSLGSPGLAANEQFF. The chain links TRBV5-4 to TRBJ2-1; TRBD2 matches at 9 bases. V shed 0 bases, J shed 6 bases, and the junction held 10 bases outside the gene matches. This CDR3 is 17 amino acids long. Germline lookup yields CDR1 SGHNT and CDR2 YYREEE (reference sequence).

The rearrangement joins TRBV11-2 to TRBJ2-3, with 15 bases fitting TRBD2. Germline lookup yields CDR1 SGHAT and CDR2 FQNNGV. The CDR3 totals 17 residues. J was trimmed by 5 bases and V by 4 bases; bases with no gene match: 7. The CDR3 DNA follows: TGTGCCAGCAGCTCAGGACTAGCGGGGGGGCATGTAGATACGCAGTATTTT. Encoded protein: CASSSGLAGGHVDTQYF. Combining the CDR3 with reference TRBV11-2 and TRBJ2-3 gives the whole variable domain EAGVAQSPRYKIIEKRQSVAFWCNPISGHATLYWYQQILGQGPKLLIQFQNNGVVDDSQLPKDRFSAERLKGVDSTLKIQPAKLEDSAVYLCASSSGLAGGHVDTQYFGPGTRLTVL.

The sample holds a few counts of this clone. The chain uses TRBV5-1 and TRBJ1-5, with D possibly matching TRBD1 (5 bases). Trimming removed 1 base from V and 5 bases from J, with 13 bases in between. The CDR3 consists of 15 residues. Looked up from germline, CDR1 is SGHRS and CDR2 is YFSETQ. The CDR3 here is CASSLSGREDQPQHF. The DNA of the CDR3 is TGCGCCAGCAGCTTGTCGGGCAGGGAGGATCAGCCCCAGCATTTT.